These 8 T cell receptor beta chains originate from one sample sequenced in a study of cytomegalovirus exposure and HLA in healthy donors. Researchers ran the PCR with 60 Vbeta and 13 Jbeta primers. The table came from immunoSEQ multiplex PCR; TCRdb's copy has only in-frame clones and leaves some out. Counted here are about 140,000 clones, 65% to 85% occurring once; the ten biggest clones make up roughly 2.4%. Sequenced sample: PBMCs. These receptors originate from a man over 45 in good health and CMV-seronegative.

The V call is TRBV5-4, the J call TRBJ2-1; 9 bases fit TRBD2. The ends lost 7 bases at V and 6 bases at J; junction bases unmatched: 11. CDR1 and CDR2 (germline): SGHNT, YYREEE (reference sequence). The CDR3 totals 15 residues. This CDR3 reads CASVSGGQTVNEQFF. For the CDR3, the DNA is TGTGCCAGCGTAAGCGGGGGGCAAACGGTCAATGAGCAGTTCTTC.

Concerning this clone: At one boundary the junction diverges from the germline segment, which might be a read error. This CDR3 is CASSVTGTSGGEAQYF. In DNA, the CDR3 is TGTGCCAGCAGTGTCACCGGGACTAGCGGTGGAGAGGCCCAGTACTTC. The V and J genes are TRBV6-1 and TRBJ2-5; 11 bases fit TRBD2. Germline loops: CDR1 MNHNS, CDR2 SASEGT. The CDR3 runs 16 residues.

This clone was observed a single time. Here the CDR3 DNA reads TGCGCCAGCAGCTTGGCCTCTGGCGGAGCTAACTATGGCTACACCTTC. Translated: CASSLASGGANYGYTF. The V and J genes are TRBV5-1 and TRBJ1-2; D is unresolved. The CDR3 is made up of 16 amino acids. V dropped 0 bases and J dropped 0 bases, with 12 bases sitting between them. CDR1 is SGHRS, CDR2 YFSETQ, per germline.

In DNA form, the CDR3 reads TGCGCCAGCAGCCAAGATATGGGGACAGGCTACGAGCAGTACTTC. Its protein product is CASSQDMGTGYEQYF. The genes are TRBV4-1 and TRBJ2-7; 8 bases align to TRBD1. Germline V gives CDR1 MGHRA, CDR2 YSYEKL. J was trimmed by 3 bases and V by 0 bases; bases with no gene match: 4. This CDR3 has 15 residues.

The rearrangement uses TRBV29-1 and TRBJ2-7, with 12 bases matching TRBD2. Germline values: CDR1 SQVTM, CDR2 ANQGSEA. V shed 6 bases, J shed 5 bases, and the junction held 14 bases outside the gene matches. CDR3 length equals 16 residues. The CDR3: CSVGGLAGGPIDEQYF. In nucleotides, the CDR3 is TGCAGCGTGGGGGGGCTAGCGGGAGGGCCGATTGACGAGCAGTACTTC.

This rearrangement joins TRBV2 to TRBJ1-5; perhaps TRBD1 as D (6 bases). Trimming took 8 bases from V and 5 from J, leaving 13 bases between them. CDR1 and CDR2 (germline): SNHLY, FYNNEI. CDR3 length: 13 residues. The CDR3 sequence: CASGNRVDQPQHF. The CDR3 region has the DNA TGTGCCAGCGGGAACAGGGTCGATCAGCCCCAGCATTTT.

This chain joins TRBV4-1 and TRBJ2-1; no reliable D call. The V and J ends lost 4 bases and 3 bases respectively, with 16 bases between them. The CDR3 is made up of 16 amino acids. CDR1 and CDR2 (germline): MGHRA, YSYEKL. This CDR3 is CASSPQRRTNYNEQFF. The CDR3 nucleotides read TGCGCCAGCAGCCCCCAAAGGAGAACCAACTACAATGAGCAGTTCTTC.

V is TRBV27 and J is TRBJ2-1; 8 bases agree with TRBD1. The CDR3 is 17 amino acids. Germline assignment: CDR1 MNHEY and CDR2 SMNVEV (reference sequence). V shed 1 base and J 0 bases; nucleotides not matched to a gene: 5. CDR3 sequence: CASSLWGTGSSYNEQFF. In nucleotides, the CDR3 is TGTGCCAGCAGTTTATGGGGGACAGGTAGCTCCTACAATGAGCAGTTCTTC.